The clone carrying this T cell receptor beta chain is a singleton in its sample. Its specificity is not known. Time point: week 5, during vaccination. In the vaccine, a single dose held 300 ug of the mutant IDH1 20-mer peptide, along with topical imiquimod. The data were taken from a study of a mutant IDH1 vaccine in newly diagnosed glioma. Study at large: During weeks 1, 3, 5, 7, 11, 15, 19 and 23, patients received eight vaccinations. Vaccine dosing followed radiotherapy by 4-6 weeks, or accompanied temozolomide cycles. Previous care, which was radiotherapy, temozolomide, or both, most often involved both. General study results and limits: Evidence of vaccine-induced immune responses was documented in roughly 93% of patients.

TCRdb keeps only in-frame clones here, not all; method: immunoSEQ multiplex PCR. The sample has about 40,000 clones, approximately 90% seen once; the top ten hold roughly 2.6%. Trimming removed 3 bases at V and 0 bases at J, with 9 bases between. The CDR3 runs 15 residues. CDR1 is LGHNA, CDR2 YSLEER, per germline. The specimen was PBMCs, collected from a glioma patient whose treatment included an IDH1 peptide vaccine. This clonotype was obtained from a man aged 45-65 years with glioma. The chain is built from TRBV4-3 and TRBJ2-4, with D perhaps matching TRBD2 (5 bases). The CDR3 nucleotides are TGCGCCAGCAGCCAGAAAGGAGGAGCCAAAAACATTCAGTACTTC. It yields the protein CASSQKGGAKNIQYF.